This T cell receptor (beta chain) was obtained from a study of CD8 T cells in ankylosing spondylitis. General observations from the study: For ankylosing spondylitis blood, a TCR beta motif of 7 to 9 highly homologous variants appeared characteristic. Prior work had noted some motif variants in reactive arthritis blood and synovial fluid. A CD8+ phenotype characterized the disease-linked clones, which were relatively rare in peripheral blood. Clones tied to disease were said to be significantly enriched in matched ankylosing spondylitis synovial fluid.

TCRdb fed the 5' RACE reads into MiXCR, producing one record per CDR3 protein. The repertoire holds 240,000 or so distinct CDR3 sequences, around 9.2% seen once, with under 7.5% in the top ten. Comment on this clonotype: Its antigen is still unknown.

This CDR3 region has 13 residues. Trimming at V came to 7 bases and at J to 9 bases, leaving 6 bases not matched to a gene. Germline CDR1 and CDR2: SNHLY and FYNNEI. This chain joins TRBV2 and TRBJ2-4, with 10 positions matching TRBD1. The TCR sequence derives from a male donor with ankylosing spondylitis or in good health (not recorded which). Sequenced: blood, either unsorted or a sorted T cell fraction (not recorded which). CDR3 sequence reads: CASTGQGVGIQYF. In nucleotides, the CDR3 is TGTGCCAGCACCGGACAGGGGGTCGGCATTCAGTACTTC.